The 9 T cell receptor beta chains below all came from one sample that was sequenced in a study of OX40 agonist ivuxolimab in advanced cancers. Receptors were amplified or captured by the immunoSEQ multiplex PCR assay. This is the immuneACCESS table as TCRdb keeps it, with only in-frame sequences that have V and J called. A part of the clones is gone; compared with another copy, unresolved V genes explain less than half, and the rest is unexplained. The sample has about 61,000 clones on record, 80% to 90% of them singletons. The ten largest clonotypes hold around 0.6% of the sample. The sample was CD4+ or CD8+ T cells sorted from blood, taken in a trial of the OX40 agonist ivuxolimab. The receptors come from an adult with an advanced solid tumor such as melanoma, head and neck, liver or kidney cancer.

The J gene is TRBJ1-1, the V gene TRBV6-6; D gene uncertain. The CDR3 consists of 12 residues. Germline V lookup: CDR1 MNHNY, CDR2 SVGAGI (reference sequence). Between the trimmed V and J ends, which lost 5 bases and 1 base, there was a span of 5 bases. CDR3 DNA: TGTGCCAGCAGTAGCACGAACACTGAAGCTTTCTTT. The encoded protein is CASSSTNTEAFF.

DNA of the CDR3: TGTGCCAGCAGTTTAGAAGGTCCGGGGCGACCCGGTGAGCAGTTCTTC. It is translated as CASSLEGPGRPGEQFF. V is TRBV27 and J is TRBJ2-1; D may be TRBD1 or TRBD2 (5 bases each). The CDR3 covers 16 residues. CDR1 is MNHEY and CDR2 is SMNVEV in the germline V gene (reference sequence). V was pared by 2 bases and J by 9 bases, with 20 bases between.

The genes are TRBV11-3 and TRBJ2-5; maybe TRBD2 (6 bases). The CDR3 is made up of 15 amino acids. V lost 2 bases, J lost 5 bases, and 15 bases lay in between. Germline CDR1 reads SGHNT; CDR2 reads YENEEA. CDR3 DNA: TGTGCCAGCAGCTTATCGGCGGGGACGGGGGAGACCCAGTACTTC. This codes for CASSLSAGTGETQYF.

This chain links TRBV2 with TRBJ1-1; weak D call: TRBD1 (6 bases). With 7 bases removed from V and 4 bases from J, the gap between germline ends came to 13 bases. Germline V gives CDR1 SNHLY, CDR2 FYNNEI. The CDR3 is 13 residues long. CDR3 in amino acids: CASNPGQFTEAFF. The CDR3 DNA reads TGTGCCAGCAATCCGGGACAATTCACTGAAGCTTTCTTT.

This chain joins TRBV6-1 and TRBJ1-2; 7 bases map to TRBD1. V gave up 4 bases and J gave up 2 bases; unmatched junction bases: 10. Germline V gene sequence: CDR1 MNHNS, CDR2 SASEGT. This CDR3 comprises 16 residues. The CDR3 loop reads CASSGTDRRGNYGYTF. CDR3 bases: TGTGCCAGCAGTGGAACGGACAGGCGAGGAAACTATGGCTACACCTTC.

The chain is built from TRBV19 and TRBJ1-1, with 8 bases identical to TRBD1. The CDR3 totals 14 residues. V lost 7 bases and J lost 4; bases outside the gene matches: 8. Germline V gene lookup returns CDR1 LNHDA and CDR2 SQIVND (reference sequence). The DNA for the CDR3 is TGTGCCAGTAAGGGGGGACAGGAGGGCACTGAAGCTTTCTTT. It yields the protein CASKGGQEGTEAFF. The variable domain in full, completed from reference TRBV19 and TRBJ1-1, reads DGGITQSPKYLFRKEGQNVTLSCEQNLNHDAMYWYRQDPGQGLRLIYYSQIVNDFQKGDIAEGYSVSREKKESFPLTVTSAQKNPTAFYLCASKGGQEGTEAFFGQGTRLTVV.

This clone was counted once. The chain joins TRBV6-1 to TRBJ1-2; no firm D call. Germline assignment: CDR1 MNHNS and CDR2 SASEGT. The length of the CDR3 is 14 residues. With 4 bases removed from V and 3 bases from J, the gap between germline ends came to 12 bases. The CDR3 bases are TGTGCCAGCAGTGGCAAGGGTTACGACTATGGCTACACCTTC. It codes for CASSGKGYDYGYTF.

V gene TRBV7-3 combines with J gene TRBJ2-5, with 10 bases that match TRBD2. V lost 2 bases to trimming and J lost 2 bases; unmatched junction nucleotides: 2. Germline V lookup: CDR1 SGHTA, CDR2 FQGTGA. The CDR3 runs 15 residues. The CDR3 region is CASSLGSGGQETQYF. The CDR3 nucleotides read TGTGCCAGCAGCTTAGGTAGCGGGGGGCAAGAGACCCAGTACTTC.

This chain uses TRBV28 with TRBJ2-3; tentatively, D is TRBD1 (5 bases). The V and J ends lost 4 bases and 6 bases respectively, with 14 bases between them. The CDR3 contains 14 residues. In germline, CDR1 is MDHEN, CDR2 SYDVKM. The CDR3 loop reads CASSSPPGMDTQYF. CDR3 nucleotide sequence: TGTGCCAGCAGTTCCCCTCCAGGGATGGATACGCAGTATTTT.